The 16 T cell receptor beta chains given below trace back to one sample, sequenced in a study of shared T cell receptors in the human thymus. Sequencing was performed with immunoSEQ multiplex PCR; in TCRdb, only in-frame clones are kept and a portion is missing. The data contain under 700,000 clones, 75% to 80% of them singletons. Separately, the same data were catalogued under a study of human thymus T cells.

The material sequenced was thymocytes. The source of these receptors is a boy less than two years old with a congenital heart defect.

The chain joins TRBV11-1 to TRBJ2-4, with 8 bases lining up with TRBD2. The V gene's germline CDR1 is SGHAT and CDR2 FQDESV (reference sequence). CDR3 size: 15 residues. V dropped 9 bases and J dropped 3; count of bases not matched to a gene: 10. The CDR3 is CASSVRAGDKNIQYF. The CDR3 nucleotides read TGTGCCAGTTCCGTACGAGCGGGAGACAAAAACATTCAGTACTTC. Based on the CDR3 plus reference TRBV11-1 and TRBJ2-4, the full variable domain is EAEVAQSPRYKITEKSQAVAFWCDPISGHATLYWYRQILGQGPELLVQFQDESVVDDSQLPKDRFSAERLKGVDSTLKIQPAELGDSAMYLCASSVRAGDKNIQYFGAGTRLSVL.

The chain uses TRBV11-3 and TRBJ2-7, with 9 bases identical to TRBD1. Germline CDR1 is SGHNT and CDR2 is YENEEA. The trim removed 4 bases at V and 5 bases at J, leaving 6 bases unmatched. This CDR3 region has 14 residues. CDR3 DNA sequence: TGTGCCAGCAGCTCTTGGACAGGGGCTAACGAGCAGTACTTC. Its translation is CASSSWTGANEQYF.

This sequence joins TRBV11-3 and TRBJ1-2; D is unresolved. The CDR3 sequence is 15 residues long. The germline V and J ends were trimmed by 5 bases and 0 bases, with 13 bases remaining between them. Germline CDR1 is SGHNT and CDR2 is YENEEA. CDR3 nucleotides: TGTGCCAGCAGCCACTATGCCGGAGCTAACTATGGCTACACCTTC. It encodes CASSHYAGANYGYTF. Full variable domain (outside the CDR3, taken from reference TRBV11-3 and TRBJ1-2): EAGVVQSPRYKIIEKKQPVAFWCNPISGHNTLYWYLQNLGQGPELLIRYENEEAVDDSQLPKDRFSAERLKGVDSTLKIQPAELGDSAVYLCASSHYAGANYGYTFGSGTRLTVV.

V is TRBV15 and J is TRBJ2-1, with a tentative D call TRBD2 (5 bases). This CDR3 contains 16 residues. Germline values: CDR1 LNHNV, CDR2 YYDKDF (reference sequence). V lost 5 bases, J lost 3 bases, and 17 bases lay in between. CDR3 in DNA: TGTGCCACCAGCGGTGGACTCCAGGACCTCTACAATGAGCAGTTCTTC. The encoded protein is CATSGGLQDLYNEQFF.

The chain has TRBV6-5 and TRBJ1-2; D perhaps matches TRBD1 (6 bases). CDR1 and CDR2 (germline): MNHEY, SVGAGI. The CDR3 contains 15 residues. Trimming removed 2 bases from V and 3 bases from J, with 13 bases in between. This CDR3 is CASSYRGARDYGYTF. DNA of the CDR3: TGTGCCAGCAGTTACCGGGGGGCGCGGGACTATGGCTACACCTTC.

The gene calls are TRBV29-1 and TRBJ2-2; TRBD2 aligns across 7 bases. The CDR3 runs 13 residues. Trimming at V came to 6 bases and at J to 3 bases, leaving 4 bases not matched to a gene. Per the germline V gene, CDR1 is SQVTM and CDR2 is ANQGSEA. In DNA form, the CDR3 reads TGCAGCGTGGGGGGGAGGGACACCGGGGAGCTGTTTTTT. Protein sequence: CSVGGRDTGELFF.

For the CDR3, the DNA is TGTGCCAGCAGCCAAGATTATCCCGGGGAGCTGTTTTTT. Encoded protein: CASSQDYPGELFF. The V call is TRBV4-2, the J call TRBJ2-2; no firm D call. V lost 0 bases, J lost 6 bases, and 5 bases lay in between. The germline gives CDR1 LGHNA, CDR2 YNFKEQ. CDR3 length: 13 residues.

The chain carries TRBV4-3 and TRBJ2-2, with a weak D call TRBD2 (6 bases). The CDR3 has 14 residues. The V end lost 1 base, the J end lost 6 bases, and 9 bases lay between the germline ends. Germline lookup yields CDR1 LGHNA and CDR2 YSLEER. The CDR3 nucleotides are TGCGCCAGCAGCCAAGGCGGGGACCCCGGGGAGCTGTTTTTT. Its protein product is CASSQGGDPGELFF.

V and J are TRBV5-1 and TRBJ2-3; no definite D call. The CDR3 consists of 17 residues. V gave up 2 bases and J gave up 2 bases, with 18 bases separating them. Germline V CDR1 and CDR2: SGHRS, YFSETQ. The CDR3 protein is CASSFLGALEPTDTQYF. The CDR3 DNA sequence: TGCGCCAGCAGCTTCCTTGGTGCGCTTGAACCCACAGATACGCAGTATTTT.

The chain couples TRBV30 to TRBJ2-3; D is undetermined. V gave up 3 bases and J gave up 2 bases, with 12 bases separating them. Germline CDR1 GTSNPN, CDR2 SVGIG (reference sequence). This CDR3 contains 14 residues. CDR3 in DNA: TGTGCCTGGAGCTGTCCGGGTTTCACAGATACGCAGTATTTT. It specifies CAWSCPGFTDTQYF.

This clone showed up just a few times. The V gene is TRBV6-1, the J gene TRBJ1-1, with D possibly being TRBD1 (5 bases). CDR3 size: 14 residues. Germline V gene lookup returns CDR1 MNHNS and CDR2 SASEGT. Trimming left V 5 bases short and J 3 bases short, with 13 bases between. CDR3 residues: CASSSLGHYTEAFF. CDR3 DNA sequence: TGTGCCAGCAGTTCCCTAGGACATTACACTGAAGCTTTCTTT.

Of note for this clone: In the same sample, other DNA sequences code for this CDR3. The chain combines TRBV28 with TRBJ1-4, with 8 bases fitting TRBD1. The CDR3 totals 14 residues. V was pared by 6 bases and J by 8 bases, with 8 bases of the junction left unmatched. Per germline, CDR1 MDHEN and CDR2 SYDVKM. The CDR3 region is CASSPDRVNEKLFF. The CDR3, as DNA: TGTGCCAGCAGCCCGGACAGGGTCAACGAAAAACTGTTTTTT.

The V and J genes are TRBV28 and TRBJ2-3, with 8 bases fitting TRBD1. Trimming at V came to 0 bases and at J to 4 bases, leaving 12 bases not matched to a gene. This CDR3 has 18 amino acids. The V gene's germline CDR1 is MDHEN and CDR2 SYDVKM. The CDR3 reads CASSLWTGDTRGPDTQYF. CDR3 DNA: TGTGCCAGCAGTTTATGGACAGGGGATACTCGGGGGCCAGATACGCAGTATTTT.

The genes are TRBV9 and TRBJ2-3; possibly TRBD2 for D (5 bases). This CDR3 has 14 amino acids. Germline assignment: CDR1 SGDLS and CDR2 YYNGEE. V lost 0 bases and J 4 bases, leaving 9 bases between the germline ends. DNA for the CDR3: TGTGCCAGCAGCGTAGCCGGGGAGCCAGATACGCAGTATTTT. Amino acids: CASSVAGEPDTQYF.

The chain employs TRBV9 and TRBJ2-2, with 8 bases identical to TRBD1. The trim removed 0 bases at V and 3 bases at J, leaving 1 base unmatched. CDR1 is SGDLS and CDR2 is YYNGEE in the germline V gene. The length of the CDR3 is 15 residues. The CDR3 nucleotides read TGTGCCAGCAGCGTAGCACAGGGGGACACCGGGGAGCTGTTTTTT. It is translated as CASSVAQGDTGELFF.

This clone has only a few counts. The chain's CDR3 is CAWIIQGASETQYF. CDR3 coding DNA: TGTGCCTGGATCATACAGGGGGCGAGTGAGACCCAGTACTTC. The chain links TRBV30 to TRBJ2-5; TRBD1 aligns across 9 bases. The CDR3 runs 14 residues. Germline loops: CDR1 GTSNPN, CDR2 SVGIG (reference sequence). V dropped 4 bases and J dropped 5; count of bases not matched to a gene: 8.